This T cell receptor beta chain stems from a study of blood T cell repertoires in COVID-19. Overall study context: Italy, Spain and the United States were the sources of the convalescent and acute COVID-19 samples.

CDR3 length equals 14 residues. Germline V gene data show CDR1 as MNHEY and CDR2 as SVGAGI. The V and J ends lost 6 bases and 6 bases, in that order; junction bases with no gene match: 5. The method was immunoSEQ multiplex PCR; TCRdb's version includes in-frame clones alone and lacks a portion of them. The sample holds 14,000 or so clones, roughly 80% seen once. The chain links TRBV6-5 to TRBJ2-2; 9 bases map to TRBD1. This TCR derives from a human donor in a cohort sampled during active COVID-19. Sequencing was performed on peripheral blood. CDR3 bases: TGTGCCAGCAGGCCTACAGGGGGCTCCGGGGAGCTGTTTTTT. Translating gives CASRPTGGSGELFF.